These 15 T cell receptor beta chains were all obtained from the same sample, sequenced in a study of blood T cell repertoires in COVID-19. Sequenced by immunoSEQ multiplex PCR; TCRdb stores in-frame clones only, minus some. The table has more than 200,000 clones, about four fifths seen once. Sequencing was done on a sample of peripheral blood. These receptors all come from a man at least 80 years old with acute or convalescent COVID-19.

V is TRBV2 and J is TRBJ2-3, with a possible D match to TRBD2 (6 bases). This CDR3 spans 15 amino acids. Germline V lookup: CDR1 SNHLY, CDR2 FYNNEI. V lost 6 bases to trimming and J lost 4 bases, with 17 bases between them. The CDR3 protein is CASSSPGLGADTQYF. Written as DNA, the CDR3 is TGTGCCAGCAGCTCACCGGGACTTGGGGCAGATACGCAGTATTTT.

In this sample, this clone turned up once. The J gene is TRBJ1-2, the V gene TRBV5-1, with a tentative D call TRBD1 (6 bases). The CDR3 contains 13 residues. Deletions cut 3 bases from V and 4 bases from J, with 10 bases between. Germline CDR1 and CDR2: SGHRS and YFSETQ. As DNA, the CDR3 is TGCGCCAGCAGCTCTGGACAGACCTATGGCTACACCTTC. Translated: CASSSGQTYGYTF.

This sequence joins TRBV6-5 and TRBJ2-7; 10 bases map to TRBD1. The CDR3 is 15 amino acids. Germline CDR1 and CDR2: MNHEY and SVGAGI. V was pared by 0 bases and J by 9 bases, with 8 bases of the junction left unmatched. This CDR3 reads CASSYSDRGLGVQYF. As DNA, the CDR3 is TGTGCCAGCAGTTACTCAGACAGGGGGCTTGGTGTGCAGTACTTC.

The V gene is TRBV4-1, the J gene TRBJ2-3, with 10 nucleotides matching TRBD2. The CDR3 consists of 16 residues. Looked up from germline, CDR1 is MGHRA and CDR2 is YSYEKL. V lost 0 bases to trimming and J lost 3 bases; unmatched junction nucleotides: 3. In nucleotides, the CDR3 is TGCGCCAGCAGCCAAGATGGAGCGGGGGGGACAGATACGCAGTATTTT. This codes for CASSQDGAGGTDTQYF.

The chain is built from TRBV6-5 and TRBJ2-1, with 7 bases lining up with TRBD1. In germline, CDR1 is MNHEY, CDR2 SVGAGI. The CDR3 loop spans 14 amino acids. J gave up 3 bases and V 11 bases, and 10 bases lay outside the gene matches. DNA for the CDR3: TGTGCCGCCAAGGGGACAGAAATCTACAATGAGCAGTTCTTC. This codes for CAAKGTEIYNEQFF.

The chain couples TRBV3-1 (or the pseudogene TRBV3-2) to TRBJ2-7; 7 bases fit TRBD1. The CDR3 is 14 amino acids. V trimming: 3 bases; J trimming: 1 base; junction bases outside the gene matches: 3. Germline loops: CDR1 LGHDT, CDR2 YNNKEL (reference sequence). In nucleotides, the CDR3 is TGTGCCAGCAGCCAGAGGACAGGTTCCTACGAGCAGTACTTC. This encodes CASSQRTGSYEQYF.

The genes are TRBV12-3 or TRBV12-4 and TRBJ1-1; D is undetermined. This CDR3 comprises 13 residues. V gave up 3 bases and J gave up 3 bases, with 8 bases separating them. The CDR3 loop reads CASSLYGDTEAFF. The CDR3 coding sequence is TGTGCCAGCAGTTTGTACGGGGACACTGAAGCTTTCTTT.

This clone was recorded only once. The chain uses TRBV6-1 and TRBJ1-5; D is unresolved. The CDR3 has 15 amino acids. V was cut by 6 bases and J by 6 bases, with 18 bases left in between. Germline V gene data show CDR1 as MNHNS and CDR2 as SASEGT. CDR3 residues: CASSRPRDRPQPQHF. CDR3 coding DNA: TGTGCCAGCAGCCGACCTCGGGATAGGCCTCAGCCCCAGCATTTT.

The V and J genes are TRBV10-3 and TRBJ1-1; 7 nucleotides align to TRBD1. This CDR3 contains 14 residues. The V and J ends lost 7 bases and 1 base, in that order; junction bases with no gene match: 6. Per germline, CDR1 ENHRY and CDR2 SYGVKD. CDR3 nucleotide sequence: TGTGCCATCAAGCCCCCAGGGGGGAACACTGAAGCTTTCTTT. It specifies CAIKPPGGNTEAFF.

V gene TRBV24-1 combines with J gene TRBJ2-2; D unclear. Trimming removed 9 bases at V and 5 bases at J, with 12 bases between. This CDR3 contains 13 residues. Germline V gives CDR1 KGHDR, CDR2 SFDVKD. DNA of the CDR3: TGTGCCACCGGCAGTTGGCGGACCGGGGAGCTGTTTTTT. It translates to CATGSWRTGELFF.

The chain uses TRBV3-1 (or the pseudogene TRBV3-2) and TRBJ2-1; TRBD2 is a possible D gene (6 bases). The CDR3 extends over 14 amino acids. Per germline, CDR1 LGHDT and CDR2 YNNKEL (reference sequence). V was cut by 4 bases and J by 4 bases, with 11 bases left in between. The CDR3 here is CASSPAAGYNEQFF. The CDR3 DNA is TGTGCCAGCAGCCCTGCGGCGGGATACAATGAGCAGTTCTTC.

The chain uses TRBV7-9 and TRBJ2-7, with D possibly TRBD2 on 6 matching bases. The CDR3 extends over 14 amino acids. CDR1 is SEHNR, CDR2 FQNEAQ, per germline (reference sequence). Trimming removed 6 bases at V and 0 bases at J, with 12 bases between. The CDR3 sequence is CASSSGLHSYEQYF. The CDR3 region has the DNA TGTGCCAGCAGTTCGGGACTCCACTCCTACGAGCAGTACTTC.

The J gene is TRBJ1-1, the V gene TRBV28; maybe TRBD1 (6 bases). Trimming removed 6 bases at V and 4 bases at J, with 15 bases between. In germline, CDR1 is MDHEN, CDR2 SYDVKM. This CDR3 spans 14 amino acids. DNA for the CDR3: TGTGCCAGCAGCTTACAGGGAGGGGGCACTGAAGCTTTCTTT. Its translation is CASSLQGGGTEAFF.

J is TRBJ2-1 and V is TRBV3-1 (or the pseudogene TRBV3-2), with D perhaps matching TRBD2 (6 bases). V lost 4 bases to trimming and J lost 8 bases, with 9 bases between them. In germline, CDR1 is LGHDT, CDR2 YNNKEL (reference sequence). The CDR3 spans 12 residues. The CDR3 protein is CASSLRGYEQFF. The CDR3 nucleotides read TGTGCCAGCAGCCTTCGGGGGTATGAGCAGTTCTTC.

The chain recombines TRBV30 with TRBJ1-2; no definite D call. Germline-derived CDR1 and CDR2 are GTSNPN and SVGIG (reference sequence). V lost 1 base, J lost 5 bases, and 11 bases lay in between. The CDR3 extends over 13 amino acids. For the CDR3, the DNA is TGTGCCTGGAGTGGGATCGGGAGGTATGGCTACACCTTC. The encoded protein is CAWSGIGRYGYTF.